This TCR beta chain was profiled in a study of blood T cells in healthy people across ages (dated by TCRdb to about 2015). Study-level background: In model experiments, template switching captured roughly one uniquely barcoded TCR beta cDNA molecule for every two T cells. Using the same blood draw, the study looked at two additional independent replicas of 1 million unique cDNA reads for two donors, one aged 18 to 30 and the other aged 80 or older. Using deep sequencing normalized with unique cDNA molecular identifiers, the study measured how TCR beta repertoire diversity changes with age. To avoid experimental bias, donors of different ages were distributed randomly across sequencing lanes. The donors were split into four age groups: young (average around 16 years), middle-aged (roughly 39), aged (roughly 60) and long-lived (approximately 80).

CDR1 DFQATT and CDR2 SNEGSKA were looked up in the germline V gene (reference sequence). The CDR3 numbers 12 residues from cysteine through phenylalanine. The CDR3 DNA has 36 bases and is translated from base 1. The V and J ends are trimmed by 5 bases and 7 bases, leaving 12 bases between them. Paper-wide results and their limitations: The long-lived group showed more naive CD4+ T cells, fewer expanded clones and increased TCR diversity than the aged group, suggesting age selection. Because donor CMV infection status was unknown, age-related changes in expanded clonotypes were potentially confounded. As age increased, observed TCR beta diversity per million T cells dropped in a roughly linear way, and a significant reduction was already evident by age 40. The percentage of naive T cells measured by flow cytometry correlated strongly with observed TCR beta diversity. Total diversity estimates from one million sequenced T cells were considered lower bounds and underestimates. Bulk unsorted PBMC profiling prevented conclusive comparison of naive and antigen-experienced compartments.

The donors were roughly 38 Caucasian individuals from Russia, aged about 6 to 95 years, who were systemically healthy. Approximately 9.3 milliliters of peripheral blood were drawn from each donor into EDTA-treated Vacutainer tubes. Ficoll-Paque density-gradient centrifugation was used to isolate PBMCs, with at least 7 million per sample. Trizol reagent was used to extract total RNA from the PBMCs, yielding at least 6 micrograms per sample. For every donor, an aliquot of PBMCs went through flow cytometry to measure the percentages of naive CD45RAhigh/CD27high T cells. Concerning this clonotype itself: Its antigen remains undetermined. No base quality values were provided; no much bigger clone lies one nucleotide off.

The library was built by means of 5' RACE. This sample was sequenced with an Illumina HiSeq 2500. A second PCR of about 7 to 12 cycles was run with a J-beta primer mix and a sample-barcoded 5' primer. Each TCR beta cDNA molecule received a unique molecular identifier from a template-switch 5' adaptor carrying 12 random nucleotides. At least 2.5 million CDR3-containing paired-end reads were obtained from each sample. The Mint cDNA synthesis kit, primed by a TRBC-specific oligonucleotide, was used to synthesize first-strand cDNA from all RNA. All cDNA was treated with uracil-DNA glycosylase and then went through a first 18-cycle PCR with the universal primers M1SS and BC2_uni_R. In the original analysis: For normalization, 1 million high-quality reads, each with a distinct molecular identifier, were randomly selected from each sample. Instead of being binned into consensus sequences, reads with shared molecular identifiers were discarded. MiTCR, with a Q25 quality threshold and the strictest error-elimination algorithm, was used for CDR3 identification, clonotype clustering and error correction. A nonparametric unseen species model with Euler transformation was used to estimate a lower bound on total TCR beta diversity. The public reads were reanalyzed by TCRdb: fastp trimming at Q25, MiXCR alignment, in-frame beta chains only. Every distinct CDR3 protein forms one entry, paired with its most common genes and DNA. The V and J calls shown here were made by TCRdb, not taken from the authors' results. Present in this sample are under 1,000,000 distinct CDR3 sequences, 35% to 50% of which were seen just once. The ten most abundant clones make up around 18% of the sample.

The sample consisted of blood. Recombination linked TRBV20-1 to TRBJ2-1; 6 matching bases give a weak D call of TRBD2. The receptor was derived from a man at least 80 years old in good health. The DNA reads TGCAGTGCTGGACTACGAGGGAATGAGCAGTTCTTC. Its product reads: CSAGLRGNEQFF.